The 26 T cell receptor beta chains below were found in one sample sequenced in a study of blood T cell repertoires in COVID-19. Clones were sequenced by immunoSEQ multiplex PCR, and TCRdb holds only the in-frame ones, with some missing. This sample has around 160,000 clones; roughly 90% occur once, and the top ten carry approximately 2.9%. Sequenced material: peripheral blood. These receptors all come from a man between 60 and 75 years old with acute or convalescent COVID-19.

Notes on this clone: Other DNA sequences in the same sample also yield this CDR3. The V call is TRBV2, the J call TRBJ1-6, with 8 bases matching TRBD1. The length of the CDR3 is 13 residues. Germline values: CDR1 SNHLY, CDR2 FYNNEI. V was pared by 8 bases and J by 7 bases, with 4 bases of the junction left unmatched. The CDR3 nucleotides read TGTGCCAGCTCCGGACAGGGCAATTCACCCCTCCACTTT. Translation: CASSGQGNSPLHF. The full variable domain, its missing parts supplied by reference TRBV2 and TRBJ1-6, is EPEVTQTPSHQVTQMGQEVILRCVPISNHLYFYWYRQILGQKVEFLVSFYNNEISEKSEIFDDQFSVERPDGSNFTLKIRSTKLEDSAMYFCASSGQGNSPLHFGNGTRLTVT.

The V and J genes are TRBV5-6 and TRBJ1-1, with 7 bases identical to TRBD1. V was pared by 5 bases and J by 2 bases, with 9 bases of the junction left unmatched. The CDR3 length is 15 residues. Looked up from germline, CDR1 is SGHDT and CDR2 is YYEEEE. CDR3 nucleotide sequence: TGTGCCAGCAGTGAGGGAGACAGGGCTAACACTGAAGCTTTCTTT. The encoded protein is CASSEGDRANTEAFF.

The chain couples TRBV3-1 (or the pseudogene TRBV3-2) to TRBJ1-6, with 11 bases lining up with TRBD1. V lost 6 bases and J lost 9; bases outside the gene matches: 7. The length of the CDR3 is 15 residues. CDR1 is LGHDT, CDR2 YNNKEL, per germline (reference sequence). The CDR3: CASSAGTGGSSPLHF. CDR3 bases: TGTGCCAGCAGTGCAGGGACAGGGGGAAGTTCACCCCTCCACTTT.

V is TRBV5-1 and J is TRBJ1-1; no reliable D call. This CDR3 is built from 15 residues. Germline assignment: CDR1 SGHRS and CDR2 YFSETQ. The germline V and J ends were trimmed by 4 bases and 1 base, with 14 bases remaining between them. Written as DNA, the CDR3 is TGCGCCAGCAGCCACAAGGCCGGGGAGAACACTGAAGCTTTCTTT. It yields the protein CASSHKAGENTEAFF.

The rearrangement uses TRBV6-5 and TRBJ2-2; D unclear. The germline V and J ends were trimmed by 0 bases and 4 bases, with 6 bases remaining between them. The germline gives CDR1 MNHEY, CDR2 SVGAGI. The CDR3 length is 14 residues. CDR3 coding DNA: TGTGCCAGCAGTTACTCCAGAATCACCGGGGAGCTGTTTTTT. This translates into CASSYSRITGELFF.

This chain joins TRBV27 and TRBJ2-2; possibly TRBD1 for D (6 bases). The CDR3 contains 15 residues. Germline assignment: CDR1 MNHEY and CDR2 SMNVEV (reference sequence). V was trimmed by 5 bases and J by 4 bases, leaving 14 bases between them. The CDR3 DNA follows: TGTGCCAGCAGTCAGCAGGGGAGAGGCACCGGGGAGCTGTTTTTT. Translating gives CASSQQGRGTGELFF.

The V and J genes are TRBV30 and TRBJ1-3; 8 bases fit TRBD1. The CDR3 sequence is 14 residues long. The ends lost 4 bases at V and 2 bases at J; junction bases unmatched: 4. From germline, CDR1 is GTSNPN and CDR2 SVGIG (reference sequence). This CDR3 reads CAWNTGGPGNTIYF. CDR3 nucleotides: TGTGCCTGGAACACAGGGGGACCTGGAAACACCATATATTTT.

The chain carries TRBV11-2 and TRBJ2-1, with TRBD1 matching over 7 bases. V was clipped by 1 base and J by 7 bases; unmatched bases: 16. Germline V gives CDR1 SGHAT, CDR2 FQNNGV. This CDR3 comprises 18 residues. This CDR3 reads CASSLGSVRGRNWNEQFF. In DNA form, the CDR3 reads TGTGCCAGCAGCTTAGGATCGGTGAGGGGGCGGAATTGGAATGAGCAGTTCTTC.

CDR3: CASSLPAGVGYGYTF. The CDR3 nucleotides are TGTGCCAGCAGCTTACCCGCAGGGGTGGGCTATGGCTACACCTTC. The chain joins TRBV7-2 to TRBJ1-2; the D gene is possibly TRBD1 (6 bases). Germline assignment: CDR1 SGHTA and CDR2 FQGNSA. Trimming took 2 bases from V and 4 from J, leaving 14 bases between them. The CDR3 has 15 amino acids.

Only a few counts were recorded for this clone. CDR3: CASSYSSRVLEGYTF. CDR3 DNA: TGTGCCAGCAGTTACTCCTCCCGGGTACTAGAGGGCTACACCTTC. This sequence joins TRBV6-5 and TRBJ1-2; D call uncertain. Germline CDR1 MNHEY, CDR2 SVGAGI. This CDR3 is built from 15 residues. The V gene lost 0 bases and the J gene lost 8 bases, with 16 bases spanning the gap.

This rearrangement joins TRBV2 to TRBJ1-4; 10 bases match TRBD1. V dropped 5 bases and J dropped 7; count of bases not matched to a gene: 4. The CDR3 length is 14 residues. In germline, CDR1 is SNHLY, CDR2 FYNNEI. Here the CDR3 reads CASSSGTGVEKLFF. The DNA for the CDR3 is TGTGCCAGCAGTTCCGGGACAGGGGTTGAAAAACTGTTTTTT.

The chain has TRBV4-2 and TRBJ1-1; 10 positions match TRBD1. Germline V gene data show CDR1 as LGHNA and CDR2 as YNFKEQ. V lost 0 bases and J lost 0; bases outside the gene matches: 10. This CDR3 spans 19 amino acids. DNA for the CDR3: TGTGCCAGCAGCCAAGATAGCGGGACAGGGGCGCTCATGAACACTGAAGCTTTCTTT. This gives the protein CASSQDSGTGALMNTEAFF.

The gene calls are TRBV4-1 and TRBJ1-2; TRBD1 might be the D (6 bases). The V and J ends lost 4 bases and 8 bases respectively, with 20 bases between them. Per the germline V gene, CDR1 is MGHRA and CDR2 is YSYEKL. The CDR3 length is 15 residues. CDR3 in amino acids: CASSPNRDTSIGYTF. As DNA, the CDR3 is TGCGCCAGCAGCCCGAACCGGGACACTTCTATCGGCTACACCTTC.

The CDR3 protein is CASSPPSGANYGYTF. Here the CDR3 DNA reads TGTGCCAGCTCACCACCATCTGGGGCGAACTATGGCTACACCTTC. V is TRBV18 and J is TRBJ1-2; the D gene is possibly TRBD1 (5 bases). The germline gives CDR1 KGHSH, CDR2 LQKENI. CDR3 size: 15 residues. V was trimmed by 0 bases and J by 2 bases, leaving 10 bases between them.

The J gene is TRBJ1-2, the V gene TRBV6-5, with D perhaps matching TRBD1 (5 bases). Germline V gene lookup returns CDR1 MNHEY and CDR2 SVGAGI. V lost 6 bases to trimming and J lost 7 bases, with 18 bases between them. The CDR3 consists of 14 residues. CDR3 in amino acids: CASRLAGRSLGYTF. DNA of the CDR3: TGTGCCAGCAGGTTGGCAGGGCGAAGTCTTGGCTACACCTTC.

The chain has TRBV7-9 and TRBJ1-4; 7 bases align to TRBD1. CDR1 is SEHNR and CDR2 is FQNEAQ in the germline V gene (reference sequence). The CDR3 loop spans 15 amino acids. With 1 base clipped from V and 6 bases from J, the junction kept 5 bases outside the gene matches. The CDR3 reads CASSLGDSLDEKLFF. In DNA, the CDR3 is TGTGCCAGCAGCTTAGGGGACAGCCTGGATGAAAAACTGTTTTTT. The whole variable domain, filled in from reference TRBV7-9 and TRBJ1-4, reads DTGVSQNPRHKITKRGQNVTFRCDPISEHNRLYWYRQTLGQGPEFLTYFQNEAQLEKSRLLSDRFSAERPKGSFSTLEIQRTEQGDSAMYLCASSLGDSLDEKLFFGSGTQLSVL.

This rearrangement joins TRBV12-5 to TRBJ2-2; D not resolved. The germline gives CDR1 LGHNT, CDR2 FRNRAP. V shed 2 bases and J shed 7 bases, with 5 bases lying between them. The CDR3 is made up of 12 amino acids. The CDR3 bases are TGTGCTAGTGGTTTGTTACTCGGGGAGCTGTTTTTT. Protein: CASGLLLGELFF.

This rearrangement joins TRBV12-3 or TRBV12-4 to TRBJ1-2; 7 bases agree with TRBD1. This CDR3 has 13 amino acids. Germline trimming cut 4 bases from V and 5 bases from J; bases unmatched to any gene: 4. In nucleotides, the CDR3 is TGTGCCAGCAGTTCACGACAGGGATATGGCTACACCTTC. It is translated as CASSSRQGYGYTF.

V usage is TRBV9 and J usage is TRBJ1-4; 7 bases align to TRBD1. This CDR3 is built from 20 residues. The V and J ends lost 4 bases and 7 bases, in that order; junction bases with no gene match: 25. Germline V gene sequence: CDR1 SGDLS, CDR2 YYNGEE. DNA for the CDR3: TGTGCCAGCAGCTCAAGTACCCCCACAGGGAAGGGGGCTATCGGTGAAAAACTGTTTTTT. Its translation is CASSSSTPTGKGAIGEKLFF.

This sequence joins TRBV6-1 and TRBJ1-4, with D maybe TRBD1 (5 bases). V was clipped by 5 bases and J by 8 bases, with 9 bases between them. CDR1 MNHNS and CDR2 SASEGT come from the germline V gene. The CDR3 extends over 12 amino acids. The CDR3: CASSLGGEKLFF. CDR3 nucleotides: TGTGCCAGCAGTCTCGGGGGGGAAAAACTGTTTTTT.

This clone was observed a handful of times. V gene TRBV19 combines with J gene TRBJ1-4; a weak D match, TRBD1 (5 bases). Trimming removed 3 bases from V and 13 bases from J, with 12 bases in between. Germline values: CDR1 LNHDA, CDR2 SQIVND (reference sequence). The CDR3 runs to 12 residues. In DNA, the CDR3 is TGTGCCAGTAGTATTGGGGGGGATGGACTGTTTTTT. Amino acids: CASSIGGDGLFF. Looking up the rest from reference TRBV19 and TRBJ1-4 gives the full variable domain: DGGITQSPKYLFRKEGQNVTLSCEQNLNHDAMYWYRQDPGQGLRLIYYSQIVNDFQKGDIAEGYSVSREKKESFPLTVTSAQKNPTAFYLCASSIGGDGLFFGSGTQLSVL.

The genes are TRBV20-1 and TRBJ1-2; D is uncertain. Per the germline V gene, CDR1 is DFQATT and CDR2 is SNEGSKA (reference sequence). The CDR3 extends over 14 amino acids. V gave up 3 bases and J gave up 3 bases, with 14 bases separating them. The CDR3 DNA is TGCAGTGCTAGTTCATCGGGGATCGACTATGGCTACACCTTC. Amino acid sequence: CSASSSGIDYGYTF.

V gene TRBV18 combines with J gene TRBJ1-5; 9 nucleotides align to TRBD1. V shed 6 bases and J 7 bases; nucleotides not matched to a gene: 7. Germline assignment: CDR1 KGHSH and CDR2 LQKENI. CDR3 length: 14 amino acids. The CDR3 DNA is TGTGCCAGCTCCCCTAGACAGGGGGGCCAGCCCCAGCATTTT. As protein: CASSPRQGGQPQHF.

The chain joins TRBV7-8 to TRBJ1-2; D is perhaps TRBD1 (5 bases). The CDR3 totals 13 residues. CDR1 is SGHVS, CDR2 FQNEAQ, per germline. The V and J ends lost 6 bases and 5 bases respectively, with 13 bases between them. This chain's CDR3 is CASRDGGSYGYTF. CDR3 nucleotide sequence: TGTGCCAGCAGAGACGGGGGTAGTTATGGCTACACCTTC.

The chain couples TRBV28 to TRBJ1-4; D uncertain. V shed 7 bases and J shed 7 bases, with 10 bases lying between them. Germline-derived CDR1 and CDR2 are MDHEN and SYDVKM. The CDR3 runs to 12 residues. This CDR3 reads CASNSPGEKLFF. The CDR3 region has the DNA TGTGCCAGCAATTCTCCGGGTGAAAAACTGTTTTTT.

This clone appeared a single time. The chain employs TRBV12-2 and TRBJ1-2; TRBD1 is the table's D call and was not checked against the DNA. TRBV12-2 corresponds to a pseudogene. The CDR3 spans 12 residues. As DNA, the CDR3 is TGTGCAAGTCGCTTACAGGGATACGGCTACACCTTC. It encodes CASRLQGYGYTF.